A selection of T cell receptor beta chains follows, all from one sample in a study of control samples from healthy donors and cancer patients. The protocol was immunoSEQ multiplex PCR, while the TCRdb copy is restricted to in-frame clones and leaves out a portion. The sample has approximately 58,000 clones; about 89% are singletons. The sequencing input was PBMCs. All receptors come from a woman in her sixties or seventies with lung cancer. The CDR3 runs from the conserved cysteine through the conserved F or W. D genes are given only for firm matches. Size is stated for part of the rows, as once, few or many counts, or as a class when the clone is expanded.

D gene	J gene	clone size	V gene	CDR3 protein	CDR3 DNA
TRBD1	TRBJ1-1	-	TRBV5-1	CASRQGKNTEAFF	TGCGCCAGCCGACAGGGAAAGAACACTGAAGCTTTCTTT
TRBD2	TRBJ2-1	few	TRBV7-8	CASSLLAGVPAESNEQFF	TGTGCCAGCAGCTTACTAGCGGGAGTACCTGCGGAAAGCAATGAGCAGTTCTTC
-	TRBJ2-1	-	TRBV5-1	CASSLAGLYNEQFF	TGCGCCAGCAGCTTGGCAGGGCTTTACAATGAGCAGTTCTTC
TRBD2	TRBJ2-7	-	TRBV11-2	CASSRTSGGDYEQYF	TGTGCCAGCAGTCGGACTAGCGGGGGGGACTACGAGCAGTACTTC
-	TRBJ1-3	-	TRBV12-5	CASGLGVSGNTIYF	TGTGCTAGTGGTCTGGGAGTCTCTGGAAACACCATATATTTT
TRBD2	TRBJ2-5	-	TRBV10-2	CASSLSGRETQYF	TGCGCCAGCAGCCTTAGCGGGAGGGAGACCCAGTACTTC
-	TRBJ1-6	-	TRBV12-3/TRBV12-4	CASSGQVDSPLHF	TGTGCCAGCAGCGGACAAGTGGATTCACCCCTCCACTTT
TRBD1	TRBJ2-7	-	TRBV7-9	CASSPTGAEQYF	TGTGCCAGCAGCCCCACAGGGGCCGAGCAGTACTTC
-	TRBJ2-1	-	TRBV7-6	CASSPSRMREQFF	TGTGCCAGCAGCCCCTCCCGTATGAGGGAGCAGTTCTTC
-	TRBJ2-1	-	TRBV7-3	CASSQNRDISNEQFF	TGTGCCAGCAGCCAAAACCGGGATATAAGCAATGAGCAGTTCTTC
TRBD2	TRBJ2-1	-	TRBV5-1	CASSLQAGGLRNEQFF	TGCGCCAGCAGCTTACAAGCGGGAGGACTACGCAATGAGCAGTTCTTC
TRBD1	TRBJ1-1	-	TRBV5-4	CASSLTDRAEAFF	TGTGCCAGCAGTTTGACCGACAGGGCTGAAGCTTTCTTT
-	TRBJ2-3	-	TRBV6-1	CASQGLTDTQYF	TGTGCCAGTCAGGGACTCACAGATACGCAGTATTTT
-	TRBJ1-3	-	TRBV28	CASSSPGGVSTGNTIYF	TGTGCCAGCAGCTCCCCGGGGGGGGTCTCAACTGGAAACACCATATATTTT
TRBD2	TRBJ2-1	-	TRBV5-1	CASSLQASGTYNEQFF	TGCGCCAGCAGCTTGCAGGCTAGCGGAACCTACAATGAGCAGTTCTTC
-	TRBJ1-4	-	TRBV29-1	CSVGITNEKLFF	TGCAGCGTTGGGATAACTAATGAAAAACTGTTTTTT
TRBD1	TRBJ1-2	-	TRBV9	CASSGRGPYGYTF	TGTGCCAGCTCGGGCAGGGGGCCTTATGGCTACACCTTC
-	TRBJ2-7	-	TRBV19	CASSIGSRDPYEQYF	TGTGCCAGTAGTATCGGATCCAGGGATCCCTACGAGCAGTACTTC
-	TRBJ2-5	-	TRBV11-2	CASSRGVTETQYF	TGTGCCAGCAGCCGCGGGGTCACGGAGACCCAGTACTTC
-	TRBJ2-4	-	TRBV10-1	CASSKELAKNIQYF	TGCGCCAGCAGTAAAGAACTAGCCAAAAACATTCAGTACTTC
-	TRBJ2-7	-	TRBV6-5	CATTRRDEQYF	TGTGCCACCACACGACGTGACGAGCAGTACTTC
-	TRBJ1-6	-	TRBV6-1	CASSDQPNSPLHF	TGTGCCAGCAGTGACCAGCCTAATTCACCCCTCCACTTT
TRBD1	TRBJ1-4	-	TRBV14	CASSLHRGSGRTTNEKLFF	TGTGCCAGCAGCCTCCACAGGGGCTCGGGTAGGACAACTAATGAAAAACTGTTTTTT
-	TRBJ1-3	-	TRBV5-8	CASSFGTTGNTIYF	TGTGCCAGCAGCTTCGGGACGACTGGAAACACCATATATTTT
-	TRBJ2-7	once	TRBV12-3/TRBV12-4	CASSLPGYEQYF	TGTGCCAGCAGTTTACCTGGGTACGAGCAGTACTTC
TRBD2	TRBJ2-1	-	TRBV3-1/TRBV3-2	CASSQLAGGLNEQFF	TGTGCCAGCAGCCAACTAGCGGGAGGCCTCAATGAGCAGTTCTTC
TRBD2	TRBJ2-2	once	TRBV5-1	CASSFGGSRNTGELFF	TGCGCCAGCAGCTTCGGGGGGTCCCGGAACACCGGGGAGCTGTTTTTT
-	TRBJ1-1	-	TRBV5-1	CASSLSTNEAFF	TGCGCCAGCAGCTTGTCGACAAACGAAGCTTTCTTT
-	TRBJ1-2	-	TRBV6-5	CASTKNREEAYGYTF	TGTGCCAGCACCAAAAATAGGGAGGAGGCGTATGGCTACACCTTC
-	TRBJ1-2	-	TRBV5-6	CASSSGTGFSGYTF	TGTGCCAGCAGCTCGGGTACAGGGTTTTCTGGCTACACCTTC
-	TRBJ1-1	-	TRBV24-1	CATSDFWGTEAFF	TGTGCCACCAGTGATTTTTGGGGAACTGAAGCTTTCTTT
TRBD2	TRBJ2-3	-	TRBV7-3	CASSPLAGGPVTQYF	TGTGCCAGCAGCCCCCTAGCGGGGGGGCCGGTGACGCAGTATTTT
TRBD1	TRBJ2-7	-	TRBV5-4	CASSFDPGQGGYEQYF	TGTGCCAGCAGCTTCGATCCGGGACAGGGTGGTTACGAGCAGTACTTC
-	TRBJ2-6	-	TRBV5-4	CASSHDSGANVLTF	TGTGCCAGCAGCCATGACTCTGGGGCCAACGTCCTGACTTTC
TRBD1	TRBJ1-1	-	TRBV5-1	CASTKTGGTEAFF	TGCGCCAGCACCAAAACAGGGGGCACTGAAGCTTTCTTT
TRBD1	TRBJ1-5	-	TRBV2	CASSVTGGEGSNQPQHF	TGTGCCAGCAGCGTCACAGGGGGAGAGGGTAGCAATCAGCCCCAGCATTTT
-	TRBJ2-3	-	TRBV7-3	CASSPLGGFTDTQYF	TGTGCCAGCAGCCCTCTTGGGGGTTTCACAGATACGCAGTATTTT
-	TRBJ1-4	-	TRBV10-2	CASSEGGEKLFF	TGCGCCAGCAGCGAGGGGGGTGAAAAACTGTTTTTT
-	TRBJ1-2	-	TRBV7-2	CASSLSSTANYGYTF	TGTGCCAGCAGCTTATCGTCTACCGCCAACTATGGCTACACCTTC
TRBD1	TRBJ2-1	-	TRBV6-5	CASSYSQGVYNEQFF	TGTGCCAGCAGTTACTCCCAGGGGGTATACAATGAGCAGTTCTTC
-	TRBJ2-3	-	TRBV7-9	CASQGTDTQYF	TGTGCCAGCCAGGGGACAGATACGCAGTATTTT
TRBD2	TRBJ2-5	-	TRBV5-1	CASSLSGRRETQYF	TGCGCCAGCAGCTTGAGCGGGAGGCGTGAGACCCAGTACTTC
-	TRBJ2-1	-	TRBV6-5	CASSSGEQYNEQFF	TGTGCCAGCAGTTCAGGGGAACAATACAATGAGCAGTTCTTC
-	TRBJ1-2	-	TRBV7-9	CASSYSRGPHGYTF	TGTGCCAGCAGCTACAGCAGGGGTCCCCATGGCTACACCTTC
-	TRBJ1-1	-	TRBV28	CASSPSWRNTEAFF	TGTGCCAGCAGTCCCTCGTGGAGGAACACTGAAGCTTTCTTT
-	TRBJ2-5	-	TRBV10-3	CAISEGQSLGETQYF	TGTGCCATCAGTGAGGGACAGTCACTCGGGGAGACCCAGTACTTC
-	TRBJ1-4	-	TRBV19	CASSPRIGTTNEKLFF	TGTGCCAGTAGTCCCCGTATAGGGACAACTAATGAAAAACTGTTTTTT
-	TRBJ1-6	-	TRBV15	CATSRVGDDSPLHF	TGTGCCACCAGCAGAGTCGGGGATGATTCACCCCTCCACTTT
-	TRBJ2-1	-	TRBV5-1	CASSFDFEGEQFF	TGCGCCAGCAGCTTTGATTTTGAGGGTGAGCAGTTCTTC
-	TRBJ2-4	-	TRBV19	CASSILNIQYF	TGTGCCAGTAGTATCTTGAACATTCAGTACTTC
TRBD2	TRBJ2-1	-	TRBV9	CASSVGLAGYNEQFF	TGTGCCAGCAGCGTAGGACTAGCTGGCTACAATGAGCAGTTCTTC